The 7 T cell receptor beta chains presented below share a single source sample, sequenced in a study of T cells in Graves' hyperthyroidism and ophthalmopathy. The TCR beta CDR3 regions underwent amplification using RNA transcripts as the source. The HTBI set primed first-round TCR CDR3 RT-PCR. TCRdb processed the multiplex PCR reads anew with MiXCR; each CDR3 protein has one entry. The data show 500,000 to 700,000 distinct CDR3 sequences, approximately 15% seen once. Specimen: blood. The receptor set was obtained from a woman under 30 with Graves' hyperthyroidism.

This clonotype was observed many times. The V gene is TRBV3-1, the J gene TRBJ1-1; no clear D. From germline, CDR1 is LGHDT and CDR2 YNNKEL (reference sequence). This CDR3 is 14 amino acids long. V was cut by 0 bases and J by 1 base, with 6 bases left in between. This CDR3 reads CASSQDLANTEAFF. The CDR3 region has the DNA TGTGCCAGCAGCCAAGATCTGGCGAACACTGAAGCTTTCTTT.

This clonotype was counted at least ten times. The chain carries TRBV12-3 or TRBV12-4 and TRBJ2-3, with 9 bases lining up with TRBD1. J lost 1 base, V lost 5 bases, and 1 base had no gene match. The CDR3 covers 14 residues. This chain's CDR3 is CASSRTGGTDTQYF. The CDR3 DNA reads as TGTGCCAGCAGTCGGACAGGGGGCACAGATACGCAGTATTTT.

This clonotype has ten or more counts. The chain has TRBV12-3 or TRBV12-4 and TRBJ1-1; TRBD1 matches 10 bases. The CDR3 is 13 residues long. With 3 bases clipped from V and 6 bases from J, the junction kept 1 base outside the gene matches. The CDR3 bases are TGTGCCAGCAGTTTGGGGACAGGGGCTGAAGCTTTCTTT. Amino acid sequence: CASSLGTGAEAFF.

The chain carries TRBV2 and TRBJ2-7; the match to TRBD1 covers 9 bases. CDR3 size: 14 residues. Germline-derived CDR1 and CDR2 are SNHLY and FYNNEI. After removal of 1 base from V and 6 bases from J, the junction contained 4 bases not matched to a gene. This chain's CDR3 is CASSEEGQGREQYF. For the CDR3, the DNA is TGTGCCAGCAGTGAAGAGGGACAGGGCCGCGAGCAGTACTTC.

The V call is TRBV6-2 or TRBV6-3, the J call TRBJ1-2, with 8 bases fitting TRBD1. There are 14 residues in the CDR3. Germline V lookup: CDR1 MNHEY, CDR2 SVGEGT. Germline trimming cut 2 bases from V and 4 bases from J; bases unmatched to any gene: 3. CDR3 region: CASSYGQGLYGYTF. CDR3 nucleotide sequence: TGTGCCAGCAGTTACGGACAGGGCCTCTATGGCTACACCTTC.

The table lists this clonotype with a few counts. This sequence joins TRBV12-3 or TRBV12-4 and TRBJ1-2, with D possibly matching TRBD1 (6 bases). The V and J ends lost 5 bases and 9 bases respectively, with 10 bases between them. The CDR3 is 11 residues long. The DNA of the CDR3 is TGTGCCAGCAGTCGGGGGGCCCGCTACACCTTC. It codes for CASSRGARYTF.

This clonotype showed up many times. This sequence joins TRBV5-1 and TRBJ2-3; 8 nucleotides line up with TRBD1. The V gene end was trimmed by 0 bases and the J gene end by 3 bases; junction bases not matched to a gene: 3. CDR1 is SGHRS, CDR2 YFSETQ, per germline. CDR3 length: 15 amino acids. The CDR3 is CASSLERTGTDTQYF. The CDR3 bases are TGCGCCAGCAGCTTGGAGAGGACAGGGACAGATACGCAGTATTTT.